This T cell receptor (beta chain) came from a study of cytomegalovirus exposure and HLA in healthy donors. Study context: As an earlier analysis found, around 170 million T cells yielded around 110 million unique TCR beta sequences. Study-level findings and limits: The likely origin of a cluster of highly shared sequence variants was a sequencing artifact.

Germline CDR1 reads SGHTA; CDR2 reads FQGNSA. This CDR3 region has 12 residues. Trimming took 4 bases from V and 4 from J, leaving 6 bases between them. This PCR relied on a set of 60 Vbeta primers and 13 Jbeta primers. The table came from immunoSEQ multiplex PCR; TCRdb's copy has only in-frame clones and leaves some out. The sample consists of around 36,000 clones, roughly four fifths of them appearing once. The table lists this clone with a few counts. The antigen is undetermined. Each donor was nominally healthy when sampled (though unrecorded immune exposures were likely). Sequenced: PBMCs. The chain combines TRBV7-2 with TRBJ2-3, with unresolved D. This TCR was sampled from a woman aged 40-49 years in good health and CMV-seronegative. As DNA, the CDR3 is TGTGCCAGCAGCTACGTAGCAGATACGCAGTATTTT. This gives the protein CASSYVADTQYF.